This T cell receptor beta chain derives from a study of T cell responses to AZD1222 COVID-19 vaccine. Study results and caveats: Clonal diversity was possibly underestimated; the donors were predominantly white British and more often female. Samples come after the peak T cell response, not at day 14.

V was shortened by 5 bases and J by 8 bases, with 12 bases between the two germline ends. The germline V gene has CDR1 SGHTA and CDR2 FQGNSA. The CDR3 is 12 residues long. The count of this clone is one. Its matching antigen is unknown. The data were produced by immunoSEQ multiplex PCR, yet TCRdb's version contains in-frame clones alone and is incomplete. The table lists about 54,000 clones, roughly 85% of them singletons. The source of this sequence is an adult in good health. The sequenced sample was peripheral blood, obtained on day 0 of AZD1222 vaccination. V and J are TRBV7-2 and TRBJ1-1; no reliable D call. Here the CDR3 reads CASSLWTPEAFF. The CDR3 DNA reads as TGTGCCAGCAGCCTGTGGACCCCCGAAGCTTTCTTT.